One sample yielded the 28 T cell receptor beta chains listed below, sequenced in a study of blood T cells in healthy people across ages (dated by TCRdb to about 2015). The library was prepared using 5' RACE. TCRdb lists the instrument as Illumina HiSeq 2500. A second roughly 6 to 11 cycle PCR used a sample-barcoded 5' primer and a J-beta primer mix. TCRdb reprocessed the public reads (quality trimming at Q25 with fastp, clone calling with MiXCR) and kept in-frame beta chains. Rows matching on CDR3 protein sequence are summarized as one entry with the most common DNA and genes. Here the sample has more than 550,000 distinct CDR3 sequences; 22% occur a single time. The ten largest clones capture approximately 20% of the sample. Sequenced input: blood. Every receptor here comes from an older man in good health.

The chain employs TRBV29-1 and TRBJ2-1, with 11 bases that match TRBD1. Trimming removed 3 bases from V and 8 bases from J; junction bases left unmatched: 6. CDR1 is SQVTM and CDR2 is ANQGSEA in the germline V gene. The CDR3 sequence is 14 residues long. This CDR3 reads CSVDYGTGGDEQFF. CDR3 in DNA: TGCAGCGTTGACTATGGGACAGGGGGGGATGAGCAGTTCTTC.

CDR3 in DNA: TGTGCCTGGAGTAAGGACAGGTCCTACAATGAGCAGTTCTTC. This sequence encodes CAWSKDRSYNEQFF. The V gene is TRBV30, the J gene TRBJ2-1; 7 bases line up with TRBD1. The CDR3 contains 14 residues. Germline V gene sequence: CDR1 GTSNPN, CDR2 SVGIG (reference sequence). With 2 bases clipped from V and 1 base from J, the junction kept 2 bases outside the gene matches.

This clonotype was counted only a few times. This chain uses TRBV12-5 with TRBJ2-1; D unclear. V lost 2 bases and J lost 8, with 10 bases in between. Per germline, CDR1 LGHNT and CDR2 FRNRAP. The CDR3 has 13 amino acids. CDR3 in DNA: TGTGCTAGTGGTTTGACAAGGTCACATGAGCAGTTCTTC. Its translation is CASGLTRSHEQFF.

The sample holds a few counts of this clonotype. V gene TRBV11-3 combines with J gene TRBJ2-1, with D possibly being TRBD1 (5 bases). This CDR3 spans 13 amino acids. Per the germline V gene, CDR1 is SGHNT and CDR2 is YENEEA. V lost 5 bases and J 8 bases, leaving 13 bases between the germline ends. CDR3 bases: TGTGCCAGCAGCCTCCAGACAGACTATGAGCAGTTCTTC. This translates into CASSLQTDYEQFF.

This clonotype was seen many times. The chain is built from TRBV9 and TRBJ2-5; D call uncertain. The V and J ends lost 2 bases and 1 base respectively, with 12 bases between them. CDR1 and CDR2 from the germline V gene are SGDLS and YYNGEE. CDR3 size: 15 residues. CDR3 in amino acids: CASSVGLQTQETQYF. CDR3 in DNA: TGTGCCAGCAGCGTCGGCTTACAGACCCAAGAGACCCAGTACTTC.

The CDR3 spells CASSKRTTSTDTQYF. The CDR3 DNA is TGTGCCAGCTCAAAACGGACAACTAGCACAGATACGCAGTATTTT. This rearrangement joins TRBV18 to TRBJ2-3, with TRBD1 as a possible D gene (5 bases). This CDR3 has 15 amino acids. Germline V CDR1 and CDR2: KGHSH, LQKENI. Trimming removed 5 bases at V and 0 bases at J, with 12 bases between.

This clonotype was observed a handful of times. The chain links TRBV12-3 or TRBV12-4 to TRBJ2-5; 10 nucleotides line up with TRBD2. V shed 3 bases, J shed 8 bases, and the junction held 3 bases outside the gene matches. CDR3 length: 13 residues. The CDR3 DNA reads TGTGCCAGCAGTTTCACTAGCGGGGTCACCCAGTACTTC. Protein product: CASSFTSGVTQYF.

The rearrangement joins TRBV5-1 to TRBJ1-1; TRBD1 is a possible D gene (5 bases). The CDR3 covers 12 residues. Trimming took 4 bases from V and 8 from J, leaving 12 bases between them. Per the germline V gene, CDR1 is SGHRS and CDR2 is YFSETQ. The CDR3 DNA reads TGCGCCAGCAGCCCCGGGACGGTAGAAGCTTTCTTT. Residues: CASSPGTVEAFF.

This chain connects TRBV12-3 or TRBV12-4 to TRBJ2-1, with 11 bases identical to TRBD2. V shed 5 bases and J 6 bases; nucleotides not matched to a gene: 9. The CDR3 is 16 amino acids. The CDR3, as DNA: TGTGCCAGCAGTAAGGGCGGACTAGCGGGCACCAATGAGCAGTTCTTC. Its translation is CASSKGGLAGTNEQFF.

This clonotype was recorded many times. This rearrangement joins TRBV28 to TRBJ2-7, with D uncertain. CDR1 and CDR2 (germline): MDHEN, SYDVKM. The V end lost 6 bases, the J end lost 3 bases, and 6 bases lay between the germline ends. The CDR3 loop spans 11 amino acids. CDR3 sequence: CASSSRYEQYF. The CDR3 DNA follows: TGTGCCAGCAGCAGCCGCTACGAGCAGTACTTC. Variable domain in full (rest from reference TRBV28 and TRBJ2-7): DVKVTQSSRYLVKRTGEKVFLECVQDMDHENMFWYRQDPGLGLRLIYFSYDVKMKEKGDIPEGYSVSREKKERFSLILESASTNQTSMYLCASSSRYEQYFGPGTRLTVT.

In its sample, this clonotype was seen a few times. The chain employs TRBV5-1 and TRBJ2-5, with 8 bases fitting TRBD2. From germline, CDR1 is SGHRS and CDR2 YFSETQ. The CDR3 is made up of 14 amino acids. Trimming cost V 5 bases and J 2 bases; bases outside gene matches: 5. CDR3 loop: CASSSTSAQETQYF. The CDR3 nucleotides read TGCGCCAGCAGTTCGACTAGCGCACAAGAGACCCAGTACTTC.

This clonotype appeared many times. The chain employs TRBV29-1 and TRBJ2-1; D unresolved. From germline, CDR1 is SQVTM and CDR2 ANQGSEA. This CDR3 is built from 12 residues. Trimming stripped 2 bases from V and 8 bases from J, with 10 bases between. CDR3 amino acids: CSVEYGFDEQFF. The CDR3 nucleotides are TGCAGCGTTGAATATGGGTTTGATGAGCAGTTCTTC.

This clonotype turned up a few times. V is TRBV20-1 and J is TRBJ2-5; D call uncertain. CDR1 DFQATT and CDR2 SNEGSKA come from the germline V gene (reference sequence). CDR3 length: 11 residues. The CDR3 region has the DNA TGCAGCGAACAATTAGGGGAGACCCAGTACTTC. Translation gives CSEQLGETQYF.

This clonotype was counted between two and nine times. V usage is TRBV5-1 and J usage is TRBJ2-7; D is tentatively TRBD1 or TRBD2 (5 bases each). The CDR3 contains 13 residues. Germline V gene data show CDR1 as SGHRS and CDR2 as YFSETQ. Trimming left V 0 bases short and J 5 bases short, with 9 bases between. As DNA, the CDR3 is TGCGCCAGCAGCTTGGGAGGGGTCAACGAGCAGTACTTC. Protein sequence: CASSLGGVNEQYF.

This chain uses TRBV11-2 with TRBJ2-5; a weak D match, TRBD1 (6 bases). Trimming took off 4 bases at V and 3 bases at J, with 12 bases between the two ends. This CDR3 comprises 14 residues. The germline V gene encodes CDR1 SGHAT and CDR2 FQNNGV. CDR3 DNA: TGTGCCAGCAGCTATCCTGGGACAAAAGAGACCCAGTACTTC. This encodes CASSYPGTKETQYF.

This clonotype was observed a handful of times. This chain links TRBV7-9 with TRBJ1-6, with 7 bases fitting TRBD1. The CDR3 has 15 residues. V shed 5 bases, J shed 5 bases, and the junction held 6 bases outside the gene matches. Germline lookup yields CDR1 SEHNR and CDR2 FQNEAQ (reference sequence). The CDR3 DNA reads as TGTGCCAGCAGCCTCAGACAGGGCGATAATTCACCCCTCCACTTT. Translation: CASSLRQGDNSPLHF.

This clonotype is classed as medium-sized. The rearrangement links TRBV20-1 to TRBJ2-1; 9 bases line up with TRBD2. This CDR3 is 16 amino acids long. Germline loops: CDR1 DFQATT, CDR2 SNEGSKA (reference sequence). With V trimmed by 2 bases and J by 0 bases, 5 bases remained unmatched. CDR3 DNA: TGCAGTGCTAGATCAAGAGCGGGAGGCTCCTACAATGAGCAGTTCTTC. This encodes CSARSRAGGSYNEQFF.

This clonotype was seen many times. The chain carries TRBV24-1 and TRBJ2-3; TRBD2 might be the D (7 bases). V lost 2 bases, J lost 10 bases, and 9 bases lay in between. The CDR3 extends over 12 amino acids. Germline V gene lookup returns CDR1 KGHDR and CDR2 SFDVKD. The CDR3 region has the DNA TGTGCCACCAGTGATTCGGGGGGCCCGCAGTATTTT. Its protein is CATSDSGGPQYF.

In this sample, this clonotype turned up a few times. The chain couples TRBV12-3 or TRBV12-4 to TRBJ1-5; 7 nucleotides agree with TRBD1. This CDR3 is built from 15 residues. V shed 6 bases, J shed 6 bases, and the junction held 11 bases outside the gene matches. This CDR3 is CASSPRQRQGQPQHF. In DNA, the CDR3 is TGTGCCAGCAGCCCTCGACAGCGACAGGGTCAGCCCCAGCATTTT.

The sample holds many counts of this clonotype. The DNA for the CDR3 is TGCGCCAGCAGCCAAGAGACCGGCTCTGGGGCCAACGTCCTGACTTTC. Its translation is CASSQETGSGANVLTF. The chain has TRBV4-3 and TRBJ2-6, with unresolved D. The germline CDR1 and CDR2 sequences are LGHNA and YSLEER. The CDR3 has 16 amino acids. V dropped 0 bases and J dropped 0 bases, with 6 bases sitting between them.

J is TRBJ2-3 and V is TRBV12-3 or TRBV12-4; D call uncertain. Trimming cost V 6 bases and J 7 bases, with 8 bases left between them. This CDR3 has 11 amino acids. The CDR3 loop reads CASRTRNTQYF. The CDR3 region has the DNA TGTGCCAGCAGGACCCGGAATACGCAGTATTTT.

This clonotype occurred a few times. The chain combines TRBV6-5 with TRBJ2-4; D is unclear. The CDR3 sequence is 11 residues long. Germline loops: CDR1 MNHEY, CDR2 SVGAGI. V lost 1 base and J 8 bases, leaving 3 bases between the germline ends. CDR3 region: CASSYLDIQYF. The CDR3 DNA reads TGTGCCAGCAGTTACTTGGACATTCAGTACTTC.

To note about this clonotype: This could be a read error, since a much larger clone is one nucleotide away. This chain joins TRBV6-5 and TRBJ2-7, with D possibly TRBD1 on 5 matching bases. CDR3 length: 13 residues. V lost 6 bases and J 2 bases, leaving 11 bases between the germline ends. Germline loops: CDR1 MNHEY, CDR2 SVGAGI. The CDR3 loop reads CASRLRVTYEQYF. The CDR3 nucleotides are TGTGCCAGCAGGCTCAGGGTTACCTACGAGCAGTACTTC.

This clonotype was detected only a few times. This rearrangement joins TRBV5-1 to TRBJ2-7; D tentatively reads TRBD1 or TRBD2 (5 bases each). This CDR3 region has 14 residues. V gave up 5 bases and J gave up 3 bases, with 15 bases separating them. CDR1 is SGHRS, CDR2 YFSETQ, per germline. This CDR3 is CASSRQFGDYEQYF. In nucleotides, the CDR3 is TGCGCCAGCAGTAGACAGTTCGGGGACTACGAGCAGTACTTC.

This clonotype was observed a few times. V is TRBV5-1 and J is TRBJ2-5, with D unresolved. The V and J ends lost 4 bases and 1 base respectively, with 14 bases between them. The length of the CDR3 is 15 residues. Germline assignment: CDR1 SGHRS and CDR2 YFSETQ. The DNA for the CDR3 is TGCGCCAGCAGCCCGACTTGGACGTCCCAAGAGACCCAGTACTTC. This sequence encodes CASSPTWTSQETQYF.

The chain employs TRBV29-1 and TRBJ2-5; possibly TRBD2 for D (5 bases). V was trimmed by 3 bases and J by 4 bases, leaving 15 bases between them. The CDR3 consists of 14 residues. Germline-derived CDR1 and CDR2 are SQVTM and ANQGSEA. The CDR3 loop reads CSVDPEGQRETQYF. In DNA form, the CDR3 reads TGCAGCGTTGACCCTGAGGGCCAGCGAGAGACCCAGTACTTC.

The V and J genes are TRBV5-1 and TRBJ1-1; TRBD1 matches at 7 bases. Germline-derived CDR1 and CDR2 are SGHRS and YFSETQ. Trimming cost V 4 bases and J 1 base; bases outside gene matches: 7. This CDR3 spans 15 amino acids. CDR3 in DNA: TGCGCCAGCAGCCCCTTAAGACAGGGGAACACTGAAGCTTTCTTT. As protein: CASSPLRQGNTEAFF.

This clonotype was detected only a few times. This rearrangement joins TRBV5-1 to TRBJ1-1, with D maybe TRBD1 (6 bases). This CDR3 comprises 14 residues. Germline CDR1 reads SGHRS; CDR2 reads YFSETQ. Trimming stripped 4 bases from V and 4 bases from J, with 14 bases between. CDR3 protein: CASSPDSSGTEAFF. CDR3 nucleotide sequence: TGCGCCAGCAGCCCGGACAGTTCGGGCACTGAAGCTTTCTTT.